Shown below are 28 T cell receptor beta chains from a single sample sequenced in a study of blood T cell repertoires in COVID-19. Sequencing was performed with immunoSEQ multiplex PCR; in TCRdb, only in-frame clones are kept and a portion is missing. Here the sample spans 200,000 to 300,000 clones, around four fifths being singletons. Specimen: peripheral blood. These receptors were taken from an older woman with active or convalescent COVID-19.

Only one count was recorded for this clone. The genes are TRBV28 and TRBJ1-5; D ambiguous. The CDR3 consists of 14 residues. CDR1 is MDHEN, CDR2 SYDVKM, per germline. The germline V and J ends were trimmed by 8 bases and 1 base, with 12 bases remaining between them. The CDR3 loop is CASHSGRSNQPQHF. The CDR3 bases are TGTGCCAGCCATTCGGGGAGAAGCAATCAGCCCCAGCATTTT.

The rearrangement uses TRBV11-2 and TRBJ2-3; 15 nucleotides line up with TRBD2. V lost 4 bases and J lost 6; bases outside the gene matches: 11. Germline lookup yields CDR1 SGHAT and CDR2 FQNNGV. CDR3 size: 18 residues. CDR3: CASSSGTSGRSSKDTQYF. For the CDR3, the DNA is TGTGCCAGCAGCTCAGGGACTAGCGGGAGGTCGAGTAAGGATACGCAGTATTTT.

V gene TRBV6-5 combines with J gene TRBJ1-2; 8 bases align to TRBD1. Germline values: CDR1 MNHEY, CDR2 SVGAGI. The CDR3 runs to 13 residues. Unmatched junction bases numbered 1, after V lost 5 bases and J lost 2 bases. The CDR3 nucleotides are TGTGCCAGCAGTAGGACAGGGAACTATGGCTACACCTTC. Translating gives CASSRTGNYGYTF.

The rearrangement uses TRBV7-8 and TRBJ1-1; no reliable D call. The CDR3 is made up of 15 amino acids. The V gene's germline CDR1 is SGHVS and CDR2 FQNEAQ. Between the trimmed V and J ends, which lost 3 bases and 1 base, there was a span of 12 bases. The DNA for the CDR3 is TGTGCCAGCAGCTTTTACCGGGGTTCGAACACTGAAGCTTTCTTT. As protein: CASSFYRGSNTEAFF.

The DNA of the CDR3 is TGTGCCAGCAGCCCTCAATCCAGGAACGAGCAGTACTTC. Translating gives CASSPQSRNEQYF. The rearrangement uses TRBV11-3 and TRBJ2-7; D gene uncertain. This CDR3 has 13 residues. Germline assignment: CDR1 SGHNT and CDR2 YENEEA. With 5 bases removed from V and 5 bases from J, the gap between germline ends came to 13 bases.

V is TRBV7-9 and J is TRBJ2-5; no reliable D call. Germline loops: CDR1 SEHNR, CDR2 FQNEAQ (reference sequence). This CDR3 region has 14 residues. V was trimmed by 4 bases and J by 5 bases, leaving 14 bases between them. DNA of the CDR3: TGTGCCAGCAGCTCCCTATCGCCGGTGGAGACCCAGTACTTC. Its protein product is CASSSLSPVETQYF.

The chain links TRBV28 to TRBJ2-1, with 9 bases aligning to TRBD1. Looked up from germline, CDR1 is MDHEN and CDR2 is SYDVKM. The length of the CDR3 is 15 residues. The V gene end was trimmed by 5 bases and the J gene end by 7 bases; junction bases not matched to a gene: 9. The CDR3 spells CASSLDRGVRNEQFF. The CDR3 nucleotides are TGTGCCAGCAGTCTAGACAGGGGGGTTCGGAATGAGCAGTTCTTC.

This sequence joins TRBV3-1 (or the pseudogene TRBV3-2) and TRBJ2-1, with TRBD2 as a possible D gene (7 bases). Deletions cut 4 bases from V and 0 bases from J, with 22 bases between. CDR3 size: 19 residues. Germline V gene sequence: CDR1 LGHDT, CDR2 YNNKEL (reference sequence). The DNA for the CDR3 is TGTGCCAGCAGCCCAACGGGGGGCAGGGTTGGGGGCTCCTACAATGAGCAGTTCTTC. Encoded protein: CASSPTGGRVGGSYNEQFF.

The chain couples TRBV19 to TRBJ2-2; D is uncertain. V was pared by 8 bases and J by 1 base, with 8 bases between. The CDR3 runs 13 residues. From germline, CDR1 is LNHDA and CDR2 SQIVND (reference sequence). The DNA for the CDR3 is TGTGCCAGTCTCCCAGGGAACACCGGGGAGCTGTTTTTT. Translating it yields CASLPGNTGELFF.

The chain is built from TRBV28 and TRBJ2-1, with D possibly TRBD1 on 5 matching bases. Trimming took 7 bases from V and 3 from J, leaving 16 bases between them. Germline lookup yields CDR1 MDHEN and CDR2 SYDVKM. The CDR3 length is 15 residues. The CDR3 here is CASTVGPGLYNEQFF. The DNA for the CDR3 is TGTGCCAGCACAGTAGGGCCAGGGCTCTACAATGAGCAGTTCTTC.

V gene TRBV18 combines with J gene TRBJ2-2; 13 bases fit TRBD2. Germline loops: CDR1 KGHSH, CDR2 LQKENI. The V and J ends lost 3 bases and 6 bases, in that order; junction bases with no gene match: 10. The length of the CDR3 is 18 residues. The chain's CDR3 is CASSPGTSGMRVAGELFF. Here the CDR3 DNA reads TGTGCCAGCTCACCGGGGACTAGCGGGATGAGAGTCGCCGGGGAGCTGTTTTTT.

The rearrangement joins TRBV5-1 to TRBJ2-7; 7 bases are a match to TRBD2. Germline V gene data show CDR1 as SGHRS and CDR2 as YFSETQ. The J segment lost 3 bases and the V segment lost 2 bases, leaving 2 bases of the junction unmatched. The length of the CDR3 is 13 residues. The CDR3, as DNA: TGCGCCAGCAGCTTTTCGGGAGGCTACGAGCAGTACTTC. Protein product: CASSFSGGYEQYF.

V and J are TRBV9 and TRBJ2-7, with 10 bases aligning to TRBD2. Looked up from germline, CDR1 is SGDLS and CDR2 is YYNGEE. The CDR3 runs to 13 residues. Trimming at V came to 7 bases and at J to 6 bases, leaving 7 bases not matched to a gene. The DNA for the CDR3 is TGTGCCAGCGGAAGCGGGAGGGCCTTCGAGCAGTACTTC. This encodes CASGSGRAFEQYF.

This rearrangement joins TRBV29-1 to TRBJ1-2; 7 bases match TRBD1. CDR3 length: 11 residues. Germline V CDR1 and CDR2: SQVTM, ANQGSEA. The CDR3 DNA sequence: TGCGGCACTTCGACAGGGCATGGCTACACCTTC. Its protein product is CGTSTGHGYTF.

The chain joins TRBV7-9 to TRBJ2-2; D not resolved. Trimming stripped 3 bases from V and 2 bases from J, with 10 bases between. The germline CDR1 and CDR2 sequences are SEHNR and FQNEAQ (reference sequence). The CDR3 loop spans 15 amino acids. CDR3 coding DNA: TGTGCCAGCAGCTTGAACCAGGTCAACACCGGGGAGCTGTTTTTT. Amino acids: CASSLNQVNTGELFF.

J is TRBJ1-2 and V is TRBV24-1; 9 bases match TRBD1. V lost 2 bases, J lost 8 bases, and 14 bases stayed unmatched. Germline-derived CDR1 and CDR2 are KGHDR and SFDVKD. The CDR3 spans 17 residues. As DNA, the CDR3 is TGTGCCACCAGTGATTACTCTCCGGGACAGGGTGGAAAGGGCTACACCTTC. It encodes CATSDYSPGQGGKGYTF.

DNA for the CDR3: TGTGCCAGCAGCTTTACAGGGGCCGGGGAGCTGTTTTTT. Amino acids: CASSFTGAGELFF. This chain links TRBV11-2 with TRBJ2-2; 7 bases match TRBD1. The CDR3 runs 13 residues. Germline V gives CDR1 SGHAT, CDR2 FQNNGV. Unmatched junction bases numbered 1, after V lost 3 bases and J lost 6 bases.

This sequence joins TRBV10-2 and TRBJ1-3; D is uncertain. Germline values: CDR1 WSHSY, CDR2 SAAADI. The CDR3 extends over 16 amino acids. Between the trimmed V and J ends, which lost 2 bases and 0 bases, there was a span of 11 bases. This chain's CDR3 is CASSEVADYSGNTIYF. The CDR3 nucleotides read TGCGCCAGCAGTGAGGTGGCAGACTACTCTGGAAACACCATATATTTT.

This chain joins TRBV15 and TRBJ1-4; a weak D match, TRBD1 (5 bases). The length of the CDR3 is 18 residues. From germline, CDR1 is LNHNV and CDR2 YYDKDF (reference sequence). V was cut by 0 bases and J by 6 bases, with 20 bases left in between. The CDR3 protein is CATSRDFGGGGYYEKLFF. The CDR3 coding sequence is TGTGCCACCAGCAGAGATTTTGGCGGGGGGGGATATTATGAAAAACTGTTTTTT.

This clone came up once. The rearrangement joins TRBV5-1 to TRBJ1-1; TRBD1 agrees at 9 bases. This CDR3 has 15 amino acids. Germline CDR1 SGHRS, CDR2 YFSETQ. With 3 bases clipped from V and 1 base from J, the junction kept 4 bases outside the gene matches. The CDR3 coding sequence is TGCGCCAGCAGCTCTAAACAGGGGGCGAACACTGAAGCTTTCTTT. This encodes CASSSKQGANTEAFF.

The CDR3 sequence is CASSVGSLAMNEQFF. CDR3 bases: TGTGCCAGCAGCGTAGGGAGCCTAGCGATGAATGAGCAGTTCTTC. The rearrangement joins TRBV9 to TRBJ2-1; maybe TRBD2 (6 bases). The CDR3 contains 15 residues. Trimming pared 0 bases from V and 7 bases from J, leaving 14 bases between. Germline CDR1 and CDR2: SGDLS and YYNGEE.

About this clone itself: Other DNA sequences in this specimen translate into the identical CDR3. The chain carries TRBV19 and TRBJ2-2; a possible D gene is TRBD2 (7 bases). Germline assignment: CDR1 LNHDA and CDR2 SQIVND (reference sequence). Between the trimmed V and J ends, which lost 3 bases and 3 bases, there was a span of 14 bases. The CDR3 is 16 residues long. The CDR3 sequence is CASSILRGADTGELFF. The CDR3 DNA reads TGTGCCAGTAGTATCCTCCGGGGGGCGGACACCGGGGAGCTGTTTTTT. The variable domain in full, completed from reference TRBV19 and TRBJ2-2, reads DGGITQSPKYLFRKEGQNVTLSCEQNLNHDAMYWYRQDPGQGLRLIYYSQIVNDFQKGDIAEGYSVSREKKESFPLTVTSAQKNPTAFYLCASSILRGADTGELFFGEGSRLTVL.

V usage is TRBV7-2 and J usage is TRBJ2-7; 11 nucleotides line up with TRBD1. Per germline, CDR1 SGHTA and CDR2 FQGNSA. There are 15 residues in the CDR3. The V and J ends lost 3 bases and 2 bases, in that order; junction bases with no gene match: 3. For the CDR3, the DNA is TGTGCCAGCAGCTTCGGGGGACAGGGGGCCTACGAGCAGTACTTC. It encodes CASSFGGQGAYEQYF.

The J gene is TRBJ1-6, the V gene TRBV5-8, with TRBD1 matching 8 bases. The CDR3 totals 15 residues. In germline, CDR1 is SGHTS, CDR2 YDEGEE. Trimming took 5 bases from V and 8 from J; bases not matched to a gene: 9. The CDR3 protein is CASRRQGALYSPLHF. DNA for the CDR3: TGTGCCAGCAGGAGGCAGGGGGCTCTTTATTCACCCCTCCACTTT.

J is TRBJ1-2 and V is TRBV29-1, with TRBD1 as a possible D gene (5 bases). The V gene's germline CDR1 is SQVTM and CDR2 ANQGSEA. The ends were cut back, 6 bases at V and 3 bases at J, with 11 bases in the middle. The CDR3 has 12 amino acids. CDR3: CSVEGLDYGYTF. CDR3 DNA sequence: TGCAGCGTGGAGGGGCTGGACTATGGCTACACCTTC.

The rearrangement joins TRBV4-1 to TRBJ2-7; TRBD2 matches at 8 bases. V was clipped by 3 bases and J by 2 bases; unmatched bases: 6. The CDR3 is 15 residues long. Per the germline V gene, CDR1 is MGHRA and CDR2 is YSYEKL. The CDR3 coding sequence is TGCGCCAGCAGCCATTTTAGCGGGACTCCCTACGAGCAGTACTTC. It is translated as CASSHFSGTPYEQYF.

The V and J genes are TRBV29-1 and TRBJ2-7; 7 bases match TRBD2. V was pared by 3 bases and J by 5 bases, with 7 bases of the junction left unmatched. Germline values: CDR1 SQVTM, CDR2 ANQGSEA. CDR3 size: 13 residues. The CDR3 nucleotides read TGCAGCGTTGAGTGGCGGGAGAAGAACGAGCAGTACTTC. This codes for CSVEWREKNEQYF.

V and J are TRBV6-6 and TRBJ1-4; D perhaps matches TRBD1 (6 bases). With 2 bases removed from V and 5 bases from J, the gap between germline ends came to 9 bases. In germline, CDR1 is MNHNY, CDR2 SVGAGI (reference sequence). This CDR3 comprises 14 residues. The CDR3 region has the DNA TGTGCCAGCAGTTACGGAGGACAGAATGAAAAACTGTTTTTT. Its protein product is CASSYGGQNEKLFF.